Each of the 18 T cell receptor beta chains below was sequenced from the same sample in a study of CD8+ T cells in alopecia areata. cDNA serving as the sequencing template came from extracted, reverse transcribed RNA. Sequencing was performed with immunoSEQ multiplex PCR; in TCRdb, only in-frame clones are kept and a portion is missing. The sample consists of around 140,000 clones, about nine tenths of them appearing once. The source material was CD8+ T cells sorted from blood, sampled at week 0. The receptors shown here come from a human donor with alopecia areata.

The gene calls are TRBV29-1 and TRBJ2-1; 13 bases map to TRBD2. The length of the CDR3 is 14 residues. Germline CDR1 reads SQVTM; CDR2 reads ANQGSEA. V shed 7 bases, J shed 7 bases, and the junction held 7 bases outside the gene matches. The CDR3 loop reads CSAGTSGAVNEQFF. In nucleotides, the CDR3 is TGCAGCGCCGGGACTAGCGGGGCCGTAAATGAGCAGTTCTTC.

The gene calls are TRBV4-1 and TRBJ2-1; D uncertain. Germline V gene lookup returns CDR1 MGHRA and CDR2 YSYEKL. V lost 4 bases and J 10 bases, leaving 8 bases between the germline ends. This CDR3 is built from 11 residues. The CDR3 nucleotides read TGCGCCAGCAGCCGTACGGACGAGCAGTTCTTC. Translated: CASSRTDEQFF.

V usage is TRBV27 and J usage is TRBJ2-1, with 7 bases identical to TRBD2. This CDR3 comprises 14 residues. The V segment lost 0 bases and the J segment 9 bases; nucleotides outside the gene matches: 5. CDR1 and CDR2 from the germline V gene are MNHEY and SMNVEV (reference sequence). This chain's CDR3 is CASSLSSGLSEQFF. The CDR3 DNA sequence: TGTGCCAGCAGTTTATCTAGCGGGCTCAGTGAGCAGTTCTTC.

The chain employs TRBV10-3 and TRBJ1-1; D perhaps matches TRBD1 (5 bases). Germline V gene sequence: CDR1 ENHRY, CDR2 SYGVKD. This CDR3 comprises 15 residues. The germline V and J ends were trimmed by 2 bases and 2 bases, with 12 bases remaining between them. The CDR3 nucleotides read TGTGCCATCAGTGAGGTGGCAGGGTTAAACACTGAAGCTTTCTTT. It translates to CAISEVAGLNTEAFF.

The J gene is TRBJ2-7, the V gene TRBV15, with 9 nucleotides matching TRBD1. The CDR3 runs to 15 residues. Germline values: CDR1 LNHNV, CDR2 YYDKDF (reference sequence). The V segment lost 1 base and the J segment 5 bases; nucleotides outside the gene matches: 6. This chain's CDR3 is CATSRVDRGNDEQYF. CDR3 bases: TGTGCCACCAGCAGAGTGGACAGGGGTAACGACGAGCAGTACTTC. Based on the CDR3 plus reference TRBV15 and TRBJ2-7, the full variable domain is DAMVIQNPRYQVTQFGKPVTLSCSQTLNHNVMYWYQQKSSQAPKLLFHYYDKDFNNEADTPDNFQSRRPNTSFCFLDIRSPGLGDTAMYLCATSRVDRGNDEQYFGPGTRLTVT.

This sequence joins TRBV7-8 and TRBJ2-7; no firm D call. The germline V gene encodes CDR1 SGHVS and CDR2 FQNEAQ. V lost 2 bases to trimming and J lost 2 bases, with 13 bases between them. The CDR3 runs to 15 residues. The DNA for the CDR3 is TGTGCCAGCAGCTTATCGACCTCCCCCCCCTACGAGCAGTACTTC. This sequence encodes CASSLSTSPPYEQYF.

The CDR3 spells CASSLPAGELFF. CDR3 nucleotide sequence: TGTGCCAGCAGTTTACCGGCCGGGGAGCTGTTTTTT. The rearrangement uses TRBV27 and TRBJ2-2; no definite D call. The V gene lost 2 bases and the J gene lost 6 bases, with 4 bases spanning the gap. The CDR3 runs 12 residues. Germline V gene lookup returns CDR1 MNHEY and CDR2 SMNVEV (reference sequence).

This clone came up once. The chain employs TRBV5-4 and TRBJ2-1, with a possible D match to TRBD1 (5 bases). Germline values: CDR1 SGHNT, CDR2 YYREEE (reference sequence). This CDR3 contains 12 residues. The V end lost 4 bases, the J end lost 5 bases, and 7 bases lay between the germline ends. CDR3 region: CASSPTDNEQFF. In DNA, the CDR3 is TGTGCCAGCAGCCCGACAGACAATGAGCAGTTCTTC.

V is TRBV27 and J is TRBJ2-2; the D gene is possibly TRBD2 (5 bases). V lost 3 bases, J lost 5 bases, and 7 bases lay in between. This CDR3 comprises 13 residues. Germline CDR1 is MNHEY and CDR2 is SMNVEV (reference sequence). CDR3 sequence: CASSFERTGELFF. CDR3 nucleotides: TGTGCCAGCAGTTTTGAGCGGACCGGGGAGCTGTTTTTT.

The V call is TRBV11-2, the J call TRBJ2-1, with D uncertain. This CDR3 spans 15 amino acids. V was trimmed by 2 bases and J by 3 bases, leaving 11 bases between them. Germline V lookup: CDR1 SGHAT, CDR2 FQNNGV. The CDR3 is CASSLYGCCYNEQFF. The CDR3 DNA sequence: TGTGCCAGCAGCTTATACGGCTGTTGCTACAATGAGCAGTTCTTC. Supplemented by reference TRBV11-2 and TRBJ2-1, the full variable domain reads EAGVAQSPRYKIIEKRQSVAFWCNPISGHATLYWYQQILGQGPKLLIQFQNNGVVDDSQLPKDRFSAERLKGVDSTLKIQPAKLEDSAVYLCASSLYGCCYNEQFFGPGTRLTVL.

The chain combines TRBV7-9 with TRBJ1-1, with a tentative D call TRBD1 (5 bases). Trimming took 1 base from V and 5 from J, leaving 11 bases between them. Germline CDR1 is SEHNR and CDR2 is FQNEAQ (reference sequence). The CDR3 has 14 amino acids. The DNA for the CDR3 is TGTGCCAGCAGCTTAGGTGCCGGGGGGACTGAAGCTTTCTTT. The encoded protein is CASSLGAGGTEAFF.

The rearrangement links TRBV5-1 to TRBJ1-6; D unresolved. CDR3 length: 14 amino acids. Germline V gene data show CDR1 as SGHRS and CDR2 as YFSETQ. Trimming left V 0 bases short and J 5 bases short, with 6 bases between. The DNA of the CDR3 is TGCGCCAGCAGCTTGGGGGAGGATAATTCACCCCTCCACTTT. This translates into CASSLGEDNSPLHF.

The genes are TRBV7-9 and TRBJ1-1; D gene unclear. Trimming shortened V by 7 bases and J by 2 bases, and 14 bases separated the two germline ends. Germline loops: CDR1 SEHNR, CDR2 FQNEAQ (reference sequence). This CDR3 contains 14 residues. CDR3 in amino acids: CASTNLQLNTEAFF. CDR3 coding DNA: TGTGCCAGCACCAATTTACAGCTCAACACTGAAGCTTTCTTT.

This chain connects TRBV7-6 to TRBJ2-1, with D perhaps matching TRBD1 or TRBD2 (5 bases each). The germline V and J ends were trimmed by 3 bases and 8 bases, with 11 bases remaining between them. This CDR3 is 13 amino acids long. Germline V gene sequence: CDR1 SGHVS, CDR2 FNYEAQ. CDR3 in DNA: TGTGCCAGCAGCTTGGGGGTTTTGCATGAGCAGTTCTTC. It yields the protein CASSLGVLHEQFF.

The CDR3 sequence is CASSYRLGAAYEQYF. For the CDR3, the DNA is TGTGCCAGCAGCTACCGCTTGGGAGCCGCCTACGAGCAGTACTTC. This chain uses TRBV7-6 with TRBJ2-7; possibly TRBD2 for D (5 bases). The V gene's germline CDR1 is SGHVS and CDR2 FNYEAQ. The CDR3 sequence is 15 residues long. Trimming stripped 4 bases from V and 2 bases from J, with 15 bases between.

The chain carries TRBV2 and TRBJ1-2; no definite D call. Trimming left V 3 bases short and J 1 base short, with 3 bases between. The CDR3 spans 12 residues. Germline V gives CDR1 SNHLY, CDR2 FYNNEI. The CDR3 sequence: CASSDFNYGYTF. In DNA, the CDR3 is TGTGCCAGCAGTGATTTTAACTATGGCTACACCTTC.

The genes are TRBV18 and TRBJ1-2; TRBD1 might be the D (5 bases). Germline V CDR1 and CDR2: KGHSH, LQKENI. This CDR3 has 14 residues. The germline V and J ends were trimmed by 0 bases and 3 bases, with 8 bases remaining between them. CDR3 region: CASSPPGGHYGYTF. The CDR3 nucleotides are TGTGCCAGCTCACCACCGGGGGGACACTATGGCTACACCTTC.

The chain links TRBV11-2 to TRBJ2-1, with 11 bases fitting TRBD1. The germline V gene encodes CDR1 SGHAT and CDR2 FQNNGV. This CDR3 contains 14 residues. V was clipped by 3 bases and J by 7 bases; unmatched bases: 2. The CDR3 DNA is TGTGCCAGCAGCTTCGGGACAGGGGGGAATGAGCAGTTCTTC. Translated: CASSFGTGGNEQFF.